This T cell receptor beta chain was observed in a study of blood T cell repertoires in COVID-19. Study-level information: Samples taken during acute and convalescent COVID-19 were collected in the United States, Italy and Spain. Sources were T cells, B-cell-depleted T cells, or PBMCs; the material itself was cDNA or gDNA.

The CDR3 runs 15 residues. With 4 bases clipped from V and 2 bases from J, the junction kept 6 bases outside the gene matches. Germline CDR1 and CDR2: SGHAT and FQNNGV. As originally analysed: Cell counts per sample came from amplifying reference gene primers. Some clones are missing from TCRdb's copy, which holds only in-frame ones; the method was immunoSEQ multiplex PCR. V, J and clone size derive from that table, while D and trimming were established from the DNA sequence. The sample contains some 66,000 clones, approximately 90% of which appear only once. The sequencing sample was made of peripheral blood. This receptor was obtained from a human donor with active COVID-19. The donor label of this sample is uncertain. V usage is TRBV11-2 and J usage is TRBJ2-7, with 9 bases that match TRBD1. Here the CDR3 DNA reads TGTGCCAGCAGCTCAAACAGGGGGCCTACCTACGAGCAGTACTTC. Its translation is CASSSNRGPTYEQYF. Full variable domain (outside the CDR3, taken from reference TRBV11-2 and TRBJ2-7): EAGVAQSPRYKIIEKRQSVAFWCNPISGHATLYWYQQILGQGPKLLIQFQNNGVVDDSQLPKDRFSAERLKGVDSTLKIQPAKLEDSAVYLCASSSNRGPTYEQYFGPGTRLTVT.